Listed below are T cell receptor beta chains from one sample, sequenced in a study of CD8 T cells in ankylosing spondylitis. TCRdb recomputed calls from the 5' RACE reads with MiXCR, one row per CDR3 protein. Of 300,000 to 350,000 distinct CDR3 sequences listed, under 14% are singletons. The sample comprised blood, either unsorted or a sorted T cell fraction (not recorded which). The source is a female donor with ankylosing spondylitis or in good health (not recorded which). Both conserved end residues are part of each CDR3. The D gene is left open where the match is weak. The size entry is marked missing in some rows and otherwise reads once, few, many or a size class.

v_call	clone_size	d_call	j_call	cdr3_nt	cdr3_aa
TRBV12-3/TRBV12-4	many	TRBD1	TRBJ1-2	TGTGCCAGCAGCGGGACAGTTCTTTATGGCTACACCTTC	CASSGTVLYGYTF
TRBV12-3/TRBV12-4	many	-	TRBJ2-3	TGTGCCAGCAGTTTAGTTCAGGGGTCCACAGATACGCAGTATTTT	CASSLVQGSTDTQYF
TRBV18	few	-	TRBJ1-3	TGTGCCAGCTTACCCCCCTCTGGAAACACCATATATTTT	CASLPPSGNTIYF
TRBV5-1	-	TRBD1	TRBJ1-1	TGCGCCAGCAGCTCAGGGACAGGAGAGAACACTGAAGCTTTCTTT	CASSSGTGENTEAFF
TRBV5-1	few	TRBD1	TRBJ2-3	TGCGCCAGCAGCGCCCCTTACAGGGGGCTCTACACAGATACGCAGTATTTT	CASSAPYRGLYTDTQYF
TRBV6-1	many	-	TRBJ1-6	TGTGCCAGCAGTGAGGACTTGAACCGTTCGCCCCTCCACTTT	CASSEDLNRSPLHF
TRBV20-1	many	TRBD1	TRBJ2-5	TGCAGTGCCGGTCGACAGGGGAGCGAGACCCAGTACTTC	CSAGRQGSETQYF
TRBV29-1	few	TRBD2	TRBJ2-1	TGCAGCGTTGAAGCCGGGACTAGCGGCACCTACAATGAGCAGTTCTTC	CSVEAGTSGTYNEQFF
TRBV5-1	many	-	TRBJ2-2	TGCGCCAGCAGCGGTGGAATGGACACCGGGGAGCTGTTTTTT	CASSGGMDTGELFF
TRBV24-1	many	TRBD2	TRBJ2-3	TGTGCCACCAGTGAACCCCTCGCGGGAGGGCCCGGAGATACGCAGTATTTT	CATSEPLAGGPGDTQYF
TRBV18	many	-	TRBJ1-6	TGTGCCAGCTCAGAGACAGGTTATGGTTCACCCCTCCACTTT	CASSETGYGSPLHF
TRBV7-9	many	-	TRBJ1-5	TGTGCCAGCAGCTTCCCCGGTAGCAATCAGCCCCAGCATTTT	CASSFPGSNQPQHF
TRBV6-4	few	-	TRBJ2-2	TGTGCCATTACCGACCGCGGGGAGCTGTTTTTT	CAITDRGELFF
TRBV7-6	few	-	TRBJ1-2	TGTGCCAGCAGCTCATCCCCCACAGGAAACTATGGCTACACCTTC	CASSSSPTGNYGYTF
TRBV6-2/TRBV6-3	few	TRBD2	TRBJ2-2	TGTGCCAGCGCTAATCCGGGACTAGCGAACACCGGGGAGCTGTTTTTT	CASANPGLANTGELFF
TRBV7-9	many	-	TRBJ2-1	TGTGCCAGCAGTTCTCTGCTAGGGACAACTTACAATGAGCAGTTCTTC	CASSSLLGTTYNEQFF
TRBV5-1	-	-	TRBJ2-3	TGCGCCAGCAGCTTGGGACAGACAGATACGCAGTATTTT	CASSLGQTDTQYF
TRBV7-9	many	TRBD2	TRBJ2-7	TGTGCCAGCAGCTATCGGACTAGCGGGAGACACGAGCAGTACTTC	CASSYRTSGRHEQYF
TRBV7-2	few	-	TRBJ1-2	TGTGCCAGCAGCTTACAGGAGGCCGTCTATGGCTACACCTTC	CASSLQEAVYGYTF
TRBV29-1	many	TRBD1	TRBJ2-7	TGCAGCTTTACCGGGACAGGGTCCTACGAGCAGTACTTC	CSFTGTGSYEQYF
TRBV4-2	few	-	TRBJ1-2	TGTGCCAGCAGCCAAGTCACCACAAGCCAGAACTATGGCTACACCTTC	CASSQVTTSQNYGYTF
TRBV12-3/TRBV12-4	-	TRBD1	TRBJ2-1	TGTGCCAGCGGTGCGGACAGGGTAAACAATGAGCAGTTCTTC	CASGADRVNNEQFF
TRBV4-1	few	TRBD1	TRBJ1-2	TGCGCCAGCAGCCCCCAACAGGGGGAGCCAGCCAATGGCTACACCTTC	CASSPQQGEPANGYTF
TRBV15	-	TRBD1	TRBJ2-4	TGTGCCACCAGCAGAGCGACAGGGTTTCTAGCCAAAAACATTCAGTACTTC	CATSRATGFLAKNIQYF
TRBV27	few	-	TRBJ2-6	TGTGCCAGCGGCGCAGGTGCTGGGGCCAACGTCCTGACTTTC	CASGAGAGANVLTF
TRBV7-2	many	-	TRBJ1-1	TGTGCCAGCAGCTTTCAGGGTACCAGCACTGAAGCTTTCTTT	CASSFQGTSTEAFF
TRBV7-8	few	TRBD2	TRBJ2-1	TGTGCCAGCAGCTTAGCGGGTCTAGCGGGAGCTAATGAGCAGTTCTTC	CASSLAGLAGANEQFF
TRBV20-1	many	-	TRBJ1-1	TGCAGTGCTAGAATCCGGGACACTGAAGCTTTCTTT	CSARIRDTEAFF
TRBV20-1	few	-	TRBJ2-6	TGCAGCACAGAGGGCTCTGGGGCCAACGTCCTGACTTTC	CSTEGSGANVLTF
TRBV7-6	-	TRBD2	TRBJ2-2	TGTGCCAGCAGTTTACTCCCCGGGACTAGCGGGACTGCGAACACCGGGGAGCTGTTTTTT	CASSLLPGTSGTANTGELFF
TRBV5-1	-	-	TRBJ2-7	TGCGCCAGCAGGGGGGGGGGACAGACCTACGAGCAGTACTTC	CASRGGGQTYEQYF
TRBV2	-	-	TRBJ2-5	TGTGCCAGCAGTGAGGGTGTGGGGGAGACCCAGTACTTC	CASSEGVGETQYF
TRBV10-2	many	-	TRBJ2-7	TGCGCCAGCCGGGACGTCTACGAGCAGTACTTC	CASRDVYEQYF
TRBV4-2	many	-	TRBJ1-6	TGTGCCAGCAGCCTCGGCGTCGCTCGTTCACCCCTCCACTTT	CASSLGVARSPLHF